These 2 T cell receptor beta chains originate from one sample sequenced in a study of control samples from healthy donors and cancer patients. The method was immunoSEQ multiplex PCR; TCRdb's version includes in-frame clones alone and lacks a portion of them. The data contain about 190,000 clones, about 93% of them seen just once; the ten biggest clones take up over 1.1%. Material for sequencing was blood. These receptor sequences come from a man aged 18 to 30 in good health.

The chain joins TRBV5-4 to TRBJ2-1; the D call may be TRBD1 or TRBD2 (5 bases each). The germline V gene has CDR1 SGHNT and CDR2 YYREEE (reference sequence). The CDR3 contains 14 residues. The V and J ends lost 0 bases and 3 bases respectively, with 7 bases between them. CDR3 protein: CASSLAGLYNEQFF. In DNA, the CDR3 is TGTGCCAGCAGCTTGGCGGGGCTCTACAATGAGCAGTTCTTC.

This clone is a singleton in its sample. The rearrangement uses TRBV5-5 and TRBJ2-7; D remains ambiguous. V was clipped by 1 base and J by 4 bases, with 12 bases between them. Germline assignment: CDR1 SGHKS and CDR2 YYEKEE (reference sequence). CDR3 length: 14 residues. The CDR3 DNA follows: TGTGCCAGCAGCTTGTTCCGGACGGTATACGAGCAGTACTTC. Amino acids: CASSLFRTVYEQYF.